A single sample is the source of the 14 T cell receptor beta chains below, sequenced in a study of T cells in Graves' hyperthyroidism and ophthalmopathy. TCR beta CDR3 regions were amplified from RNA transcripts. A set of HTBI primers served as the primers for a first-round RT-PCR of the TCR CDR3. TCRdb independently ran MiXCR on the multiplex PCR reads; one entry per CDR3 protein. This table holds about 350,000 distinct CDR3 sequences, 15% to 20% found once. Specimen: blood. Receptors were obtained from a woman aged 35 to 49 with Graves' ophthalmopathy.

This clonotype was seen repeatedly, ten times or more. The V gene is TRBV7-2, the J gene TRBJ2-7, with 9 bases fitting TRBD1. Germline CDR1 is SGHTA and CDR2 is FQGNSA. The CDR3 is made up of 14 amino acids. Germline trimming cut 4 bases from V and 5 bases from J; bases unmatched to any gene: 6. The CDR3 sequence is CASSSGQGTHEQYF. CDR3 nucleotides: TGTGCCAGCAGCTCCGGACAGGGGACCCACGAGCAGTACTTC.

This clonotype has at least ten counts. The chain joins TRBV5-5 to TRBJ2-5, with 7 bases identical to TRBD1. The CDR3 is 15 residues long. V lost 2 bases to trimming and J lost 5 bases; unmatched junction nucleotides: 9. The germline CDR1 and CDR2 sequences are SGHKS and YYEKEE (reference sequence). CDR3 region: CASSFGTVRRETQYF. CDR3 nucleotides: TGTGCCAGCAGCTTCGGGACAGTTAGGAGGGAGACCCAGTACTTC.

This clonotype appeared many times. The chain joins TRBV12-3 or TRBV12-4 to TRBJ2-2; tentative D call: TRBD1 (5 bases). The V end was cut by 6 bases, the J end by 5 bases, with 7 bases between. The CDR3 length is 12 residues. CDR3 nucleotides: TGTGCCAGCAGCCCAGGGACCGGGGAGCTGTTTTTT. Translated: CASSPGTGELFF.

V is TRBV30 and J is TRBJ1-1; unclear D gene. The germline CDR1 and CDR2 sequences are GTSNPN and SVGIG (reference sequence). This CDR3 spans 12 amino acids. V lost 4 bases, J lost 0 bases, and 6 bases lay in between. The CDR3 sequence: CAWIRLNTEAFF. Here the CDR3 DNA reads TGTGCCTGGATCCGGCTGAACACTGAAGCTTTCTTT.

This clonotype showed up many times. V gene TRBV30 combines with J gene TRBJ2-7; tentatively, D is TRBD2 (5 bases). Trimming removed 2 bases at V and 6 bases at J, with 8 bases between. The CDR3 totals 11 residues. From germline, CDR1 is GTSNPN and CDR2 SVGIG (reference sequence). In nucleotides, the CDR3 is TGTGCCTGGAGTTTGAGGGCCGAGCAGTACTTC. The encoded protein is CAWSLRAEQYF.

This clonotype was seen many times. V gene TRBV11-2 combines with J gene TRBJ2-2; 8 positions agree with TRBD2. The CDR3 is 16 residues long. V dropped 3 bases and J dropped 7; count of bases not matched to a gene: 10. Germline assignment: CDR1 SGHAT and CDR2 FQNNGV. The CDR3 loop is CASSFVSGRSGGELFF. The CDR3 coding sequence is TGTGCCAGCAGCTTCGTAAGCGGGAGATCTGGCGGGGAGCTGTTTTTT.

This clonotype was seen only a few times. The chain employs TRBV11-2 and TRBJ2-1; D gene uncertain. CDR3 length: 12 amino acids. Trimming shortened V by 0 bases and J by 11 bases, and 8 bases separated the two germline ends. The germline gives CDR1 SGHAT, CDR2 FQNNGV. The CDR3 loop is CASSLEGSQQFF. The CDR3 DNA reads as TGTGCCAGCAGCTTAGAGGGTTCCCAGCAGTTCTTC.

This clonotype was recorded many times. V and J are TRBV27 and TRBJ2-7; D unclear. From germline, CDR1 is MNHEY and CDR2 SMNVEV (reference sequence). V was trimmed by 0 bases and J by 7 bases, leaving 13 bases between them. The CDR3 extends over 14 amino acids. CDR3 loop: CASSLSTVLGEQYF. As DNA, the CDR3 is TGTGCCAGCAGTTTATCCACAGTGCTGGGAGAGCAGTACTTC.

This clonotype was found many times. The chain carries TRBV24-1 and TRBJ2-2; 11 bases are shared with TRBD2. The V gene's germline CDR1 is KGHDR and CDR2 SFDVKD. The CDR3 contains 16 residues. V shed 0 bases, J shed 7 bases, and the junction held 3 bases outside the gene matches. The CDR3 spells CATSDLTSGSIGELFF. CDR3 DNA sequence: TGTGCCACCAGTGATTTGACTAGCGGGAGTATCGGGGAGCTGTTTTTT.

This chain links TRBV6-5 with TRBJ1-2; D gene unclear. CDR3 size: 14 residues. CDR1 and CDR2 from the germline V gene are MNHEY and SVGAGI. V shed 4 bases and J shed 4 bases, with 13 bases lying between them. The CDR3 sequence is CASSLDGVGYGYTF. DNA of the CDR3: TGTGCCAGCAGTTTAGACGGAGTAGGCTATGGCTACACCTTC.

As concerns this clonotype: One end of the junction is discordant with germline, which a read error may explain. The chain employs TRBV30 and TRBJ2-2; D gene unclear. The CDR3 extends over 18 amino acids. CDR1 GTSNPN and CDR2 SVGIG come from the germline V gene (reference sequence). The DNA of the CDR3 is TGTGCCTGGAGTGGGTGGAATGGAGCAAAAGGGAACGCCGGGGAGCTGTTTTTT. It codes for CAWSGWNGAKGNAGELFF. Using reference TRBV30 and TRBJ2-2 for the parts outside the CDR3, the full variable domain is SQTIHQWPATLVQPVGSPLSLECTVEGTSNPNLYWYRQAAGRGLQLLFYSVGIGQISSEVPQNLSASRPQDRQFILSSKKLLLSDSGFYLCAWSGWNGAKGNAGELFFGEGSRLTVL.

The chain links TRBV6-2 or TRBV6-3 to TRBJ2-5; D uncertain. V was shortened by 10 bases and J by 3 bases, with 12 bases between the two germline ends. In germline, CDR1 is MNHEY, CDR2 SVGEGT. The CDR3 covers 12 residues. The DNA of the CDR3 is TGTGCCACCTCCAGACTGGAAGAGACCCAGTACTTC. This translates into CATSRLEETQYF.

This clonotype has at least ten counts. This chain links TRBV28 with TRBJ2-7; TRBD1 agrees at 7 bases. V lost 7 bases and J lost 2; bases outside the gene matches: 8. CDR1 is MDHEN and CDR2 is SYDVKM in the germline V gene. The CDR3 runs 14 residues. CDR3: CASTPSGQTYEQYF. Written as DNA, the CDR3 is TGTGCCAGCACCCCCTCGGGACAGACCTACGAGCAGTACTTC.

The chain has TRBV6-5 and TRBJ1-3; D remains unclear. V shed 0 bases and J shed 4 bases, with 10 bases lying between them. The germline V gene encodes CDR1 MNHEY and CDR2 SVGAGI. The CDR3 runs to 15 residues. In DNA form, the CDR3 reads TGTGCCAGCAGTTACTCCGGACCTAAAGGAAACACCATATATTTT. It codes for CASSYSGPKGNTIYF.